The TCR beta chain under discussion was sequenced for a study of T-cell memory formation after mild COVID-19. The CDR3 totals 15 residues. Germline lookup yields CDR1 MGHRA and CDR2 YSYEKL. Trimming took 0 bases from V and 2 from J, leaving 10 bases between them. In its sample, this clonotype was seen a few times. cDNA libraries for TCR alpha and TCR beta, carrying sample barcodes and UMIs, came from 5'RACE with constant-segment primers. TCRdb reprocessed the 5' RACE reads with MiXCR, giving one entry per CDR3 protein. The table has 550,000 to 600,000 distinct CDR3 sequences, 20% to 25% seen once. The chain recombines TRBV4-1 with TRBJ1-2; D call uncertain. Input material: PBMCs or a T cell subset sorted from them (not recorded which). This sequence was found in an adult woman who had mild COVID-19 (a few samples of this study predate the infection). Cell type and time point are not known. The DNA for the CDR3 is TGCGCCAGCAGCCAAGAGCCAGCCCGAAACTATGGCTACACCTTC. Residues: CASSQEPARNYGYTF.